The 28 T cell receptor beta chains reported below all come from one sample, sequenced in a study of tissue T cells after allogeneic stem cell transplantation. The time point was: mouse harvest day 14 after allogeneic transplant. Tail vein injection delivered 10^7 T-cell-depleted bone marrow cells and 10^6 splenic CD5+ T cells. The repertoire was sequenced with immunoSEQ multiplex PCR; TCRdb's copy has only in-frame clones and lacks some. The table records a few thousand clones, roughly 51% of them present only once. The sample consisted of lymph node tissue. Every receptor here comes from a female BALB/c mouse given C57BL/6 T cells with graft-versus-host disease after an allogeneic hematopoietic cell transplant.

For this clone: Gene names are the mouse ones. Read sequence stops 1 residue before the CDR3 end, and the germline J gene provides the missing end. The chain uses TRBV26 and TRBJ2-4; D unresolved. The CDR3 is 14 amino acids. Germline assignment: CDR1 KGHPV and CDR2 FQNQEV (reference sequence). The germline V and J ends were trimmed by 0 bases and 1 base, with 5 bases remaining between them. The sequenced CDR3 bases are TGTGCCAGCAGTCTGTCGATGGGTCAAAACACCTTGTAC. Translation: CASSLSMGQNTLY. The CDR3 in full is CASSLSMGQNTLYF.

This clone has a handful of counts. The gene symbols are mouse symbols. The read terminates 1 residue before the CDR3 end, so the remaining end is supplied by the germline J gene. The genes are TRBV12-1 and TRBJ2-4; D tentatively reads TRBD1 or TRBD2 (5 bases each). Germline V CDR1 and CDR2: SGHSN, HYEKVE. The V end lost 1 base, the J end lost 6 bases, and 7 bases lay between the germline ends. This CDR3 has 12 residues. CDR3 sequence reads: CASSLRGNTLYF. CDR3 DNA (partial): TGTGCCAGCTCTCTGCGGGGGAACACCTTGTAC. The full variable domain, rest sourced from reference TRBV12-1 and TRBJ2-4, is DSGVVQSPRHIIKEKGGRSVLTCIPISGHSNVVWYQQTLGKELKFLIQHYEKVERDKGFLPSRFSVQQFDDYHSEMNMSALELEDSAMYFCASSLRGNTLYFGAGTRLSVL.

In regard to this clone: Each gene name is a mouse one. The CDR3: CASSLTTNTEVFF. CDR3 DNA, as far as it was read: TGTGCCAGCAGTCTTACAACAAACACAGAAGTCTTC. V is TRBV26 and J is TRBJ1-1; the D is unclear. The CDR3 end is not reached by the read, which stops 1 residue before it; the germline J gene fills it in. The CDR3 is 13 residues long. Per germline, CDR1 KGHPV and CDR2 FQNQEV (reference sequence). V was cut by 3 bases and J by 0 bases, with 5 bases left in between.

As to this clone: Gene names denote mouse genes. The CDR3 spells CASSFGQRDTQYF. The sequenced CDR3 bases are TGTGCCAGCAGCTTTGGACAGAGAGACACCCAGTAC. This sequence joins TRBV4 and TRBJ2-5, with D maybe TRBD1 (6 bases). The read terminates 1 residue ahead of where the CDR3 ends, so the germline J gene completes it. The CDR3 sequence is 13 residues long. Germline loops: CDR1 LGHDT, CDR2 YNNKQL (reference sequence). Trimming cost V 4 bases and J 5 bases, with 10 bases left between them.

This clone was observed a few times. Gene names and germline match the mouse. The read comes to an end 1 residue before the CDR3 does, leaving the germline J gene to fill in the end. The gene calls are TRBV13-3 and TRBJ1-4, with D possibly TRBD1 on 6 matching bases. This CDR3 has 15 residues. Trimming shortened V by 0 bases and J by 5 bases, and 11 bases separated the two germline ends. Germline V lookup: CDR1 NNHDY, CDR2 SYVADS. Partial CDR3 DNA: TGTGCCAGCAGTGATGCCGGGACAATAAACGAAAGATTATTT. Residues: CASSDAGTINERLF. The full CDR3 is CASSDAGTINERLFF.

Comment on this clone: The genes are named according to mouse. The CDR3 extends 1 residue past the end of the read, so its final part is completed from the germline J gene. V usage is TRBV12-1 and J usage is TRBJ2-7; 9 positions agree with TRBD2. V lost 4 bases and J lost 7; bases outside the gene matches: 4. The CDR3 consists of 12 residues. Germline V CDR1 and CDR2: SGHSN, HYEKVE. The CDR3 bases that were read are TGTGCCAGCTCCCTGGGGGGGGGGGAACAGTAC. The encoded protein is CASSLGGGEQY. The full CDR3 reads CASSLGGGEQYF. The full variable domain, its missing parts supplied by reference TRBV12-1 and TRBJ2-7, is DSGVVQSPRHIIKEKGGRSVLTCIPISGHSNVVWYQQTLGKELKFLIQHYEKVERDKGFLPSRFSVQQFDDYHSEMNMSALELEDSAMYFCASSLGGGEQYFGPGTRLTVL.

Remarks on this clone: Gene and germline names: mouse. The DNA ends 1 residue before the CDR3 does, and the rest of the CDR3 is filled in from the germline J gene. The chain recombines TRBV26 with TRBJ2-7, with a weak D call TRBD2 (6 bases). V was pared by 2 bases and J by 4 bases, with 9 bases between. Germline V gives CDR1 KGHPV, CDR2 FQNQEV (reference sequence). This CDR3 is built from 13 residues. CDR3 region: CASSLLGSYEQYF. The CDR3 DNA, read in part, is TGTGCCAGCAGTCTGCTGGGGTCGTATGAACAGTAC.

In regard to this clone: Genes and germline are mouse. The read ends 1 residue before the CDR3 terminus; that terminus is restored from the germline J gene. The gene calls are TRBV16 and TRBJ2-7; 9 bases map to TRBD1. Losses at the gene ends were 4 bases for V and 4 bases for J; bases not matched to a gene: 5. Germline CDR1 and CDR2: SGHSA and FRNQAP. This CDR3 region has 14 residues. The chain's CDR3 is CASSSPGQGYEQYF. The covered CDR3 bases are TGTGCAAGCAGCTCACCGGGACAGGGTTATGAACAGTAC.

Turning to this clone: Gene names and germline match the mouse. Sequencing ends 1 residue short of the CDR3 end; the germline J gene provides the rest. The rearrangement joins TRBV12-2 to TRBJ2-7; D is perhaps TRBD2 (5 bases). V gave up 1 base and J gave up 0 bases, with 9 bases separating them. CDR3 length: 14 amino acids. The germline V gene has CDR1 SGHLS and CDR2 HYDKME. The chain's CDR3 is CASSLGLFSYEQYF. The covered CDR3 bases are TGTGCCAGCTCTCTTGGACTCTTCTCCTATGAACAGTAC.

This clone was detected a few times. Gene names and germline match the mouse. The CDR3 end falls 1 residue outside the read, so it is completed with the germline J gene. The chain combines TRBV3 with TRBJ1-3; D is unclear. V was clipped by 0 bases and J by 0 bases, with 3 bases between them. The CDR3 is 14 residues long. The germline V gene encodes CDR1 SNHLY and CDR2 FYNGKV (reference sequence). The CDR3 region is CASSLARSGNTLYF. The DNA read from the CDR3 is TGTGCCAGCAGCTTAGCCCGTTCTGGAAATACGCTCTAT.

Of note for this clone: Mouse gene names apply. The CDR3 goes on 1 residue after the read ends, and that part is filled in from the germline J gene. This specimen includes other DNA sequences encoding the same CDR3. The chain uses TRBV2 and TRBJ2-7, with TRBD1 as a possible D gene (6 bases). The CDR3 extends over 14 amino acids. Trimming took 0 bases from V and 6 from J, leaving 12 bases between them. Germline CDR1 LGHNA, CDR2 YSYQKL. CDR3 loop: CASSQDQGLGEQYF. Incomplete CDR3 DNA: TGTGCCAGCAGCCAAGATCAGGGGCTTGGTGAACAGTAC.

About this clone itself: The gene names given are mouse names. The read stops 1 residue short of the end of the CDR3; the missing end is completed from the germline J gene. This chain connects TRBV1 to TRBJ2-4, with a weak D call TRBD1 (6 bases). In germline, CDR1 is NSQYPW, CDR2 LRSPGD (reference sequence). Deletions cut 0 bases from V and 6 bases from J, with 10 bases between. The CDR3 totals 14 residues. The CDR3 DNA, read in part, is TGCACCTGCAGTGCAGATACAGGGAGGAACACCTTGTAC. It yields the protein CTCSADTGRNTLY. The whole CDR3 sequence is CTCSADTGRNTLYF.

Turning to this clone: The listed genes are named as in mouse. With the read ending 1 residue before the CDR3 end, the germline J gene is used to fill in that end. The gene calls are TRBV12-2 and TRBJ1-1; D is undetermined. The CDR3 length is 13 residues. From germline, CDR1 is SGHLS and CDR2 HYDKME. The germline V and J ends were trimmed by 2 bases and 1 base, with 7 bases remaining between them. The CDR3 loop is CASSPSGNTEVFF. The CDR3 DNA, read in part, is TGTGCCAGCTCTCCCTCGGGAAACACAGAAGTCTTC.

As to this clone: Germline and genes here are mouse. From the germline J gene comes the end of the CDR3, since the read stops 1 residue before it. V usage is TRBV2 and J usage is TRBJ2-1; D remains unclear. Germline V gene data show CDR1 as LGHNA and CDR2 as YSYQKL. V lost 0 bases and J 1 base, leaving 4 bases between the germline ends. CDR3 size: 14 residues. The part of the CDR3 DNA that was read is TGTGCCAGCAGCCAAGAAAGGAACTATGCTGAGCAGTTC. Translation: CASSQERNYAEQF. The full-length CDR3 reads as CASSQERNYAEQFF.

Points on this clone: Mouse gene names apply. CDR3 DNA (partial): TGTGCAAGCAGCACTGACAGGGTTGAACAGTAC. Its protein is CASSTDRVEQY. The full CDR3 is CASSTDRVEQYF. The gene calls are TRBV16 and TRBJ2-7, with TRBD1 matching over 7 bases. Sequencing ends 1 residue short of the CDR3 end; the germline J gene provides the rest. The CDR3 length is 12 residues. Germline CDR1 SGHSA, CDR2 FRNQAP. The trim removed 5 bases at V and 6 bases at J, leaving 4 bases unmatched.

Worth noting for this clone: Gene names follow the mouse nomenclature. The read falls 1 residue short of the CDR3 end, and the missing part is taken from the germline J gene. The chain combines TRBV15 with TRBJ1-1; D is uncertain. With 6 bases removed from V and 1 base from J, the gap between germline ends came to 9 bases. This CDR3 spans 13 amino acids. Germline V CDR1 and CDR2: SGHND, FRSKSL. CDR3 loop: CASSLGTNTEVFF. The part of the CDR3 DNA that was read is TGTGCCAGCAGCCTGGGAACGAACACAGAAGTCTTC.

Details on this clone: Gene labels here are mouse ones. From the germline J gene comes the end of the CDR3, since the read stops 1 residue before it. The chain combines TRBV12-2 with TRBJ2-2; 9 nucleotides line up with TRBD2. The CDR3 is 17 amino acids. V trimming: 0 bases; J trimming: 2 bases; junction bases outside the gene matches: 6. Germline CDR1 reads SGHLS; CDR2 reads HYDKME. The CDR3 here is CASSLAWGGQNTGQLYF. The CDR3 DNA, read in part, is TGTGCCAGCTCTCTCGCCTGGGGGGGGCAGAACACCGGGCAGCTCTAC.

In regard to this clone: Gene names follow the mouse nomenclature. The read is 1 residue too short to cover the CDR3 end, so that end is filled in from the germline J gene. V gene TRBV4 combines with J gene TRBJ1-3; unclear D gene. Per the germline V gene, CDR1 is LGHDT and CDR2 is YNNKQL (reference sequence). The CDR3 sequence is 11 residues long. V dropped 4 bases and J dropped 6 bases, with 4 bases sitting between them. The CDR3 protein is CASSWENTLYF. The covered CDR3 bases are TGTGCCAGCAGCTGGGAAAATACGCTCTAT.

Turning to this clone: Gene names refer to mouse genes. Coverage ceases 1 residue before the CDR3 finishes, and the germline J gene fills in the end. The rearrangement joins TRBV24 to TRBJ2-4; D could derive from TRBD1 or TRBD2 (5 bases each). Trimming stripped 0 bases from V and 4 bases from J, with 8 bases between. This CDR3 is 14 amino acids long. The germline CDR1 and CDR2 sequences are KGHTA and FRNEEI. The covered CDR3 bases are TGTGCCAGCAGTCTGTATCGGGGGAAAAACACCTTGTAC. This translates into CASSLYRGKNTLY. In full, the CDR3 is CASSLYRGKNTLYF.

Regarding this clone: One junction end does not reproduce the germline sequence, and a read error may be involved. Genes and germline are mouse. The CDR3 end lies 1 residue beyond the end of the read and is filled in from the germline J gene. The rearrangement links TRBV12-1 to TRBJ1-1, with D maybe TRBD1 (5 bases). Germline V gene lookup returns CDR1 SGHSN and CDR2 HYEKVE. The CDR3 is made up of 11 amino acids. The sequenced CDR3 bases are TGTGCCAGCCCTCTCGGGGGAGAAGTCTTC. Translating gives CASPLGGEVF. The entire CDR3 protein reads CASPLGGEVFF.

This clone counts as medium-sized. Mouse germline and gene names are used. The DNA ends 1 residue before the CDR3 does, and the rest of the CDR3 is filled in from the germline J gene. This sequence joins TRBV29 and TRBJ1-1; D uncertain. Germline lookup yields CDR1 MSHET and CDR2 SYDVDS. The ends were cut back, 5 bases at V and 2 bases at J, with 6 bases in the middle. CDR3 size: 12 residues. Incomplete CDR3 DNA: TGTGCTAGCAGTCTACCTAACACAGAAGTCTTC. It translates to CASSLPNTEVF. The CDR3, in full, reads CASSLPNTEVFF.

As concerns this clone: Gene names follow the mouse nomenclature. The CDR3: CASRGAGVFF. Incomplete CDR3 DNA: TGTGCCAGCAGAGGGGCAGGAGTCTTC. J is TRBJ1-1 and V is TRBV13-1; weak D call: TRBD1 (5 bases). Read sequence stops 1 residue before the CDR3 end, and the germline J gene provides the missing end. This CDR3 contains 10 residues. Germline values: CDR1 NSHNY, CDR2 SYGAGN. Trimming took 5 bases from V and 10 from J, leaving 9 bases between them.

This clone was picked up a small number of times. Germline and genes here are mouse. The CDR3 is cut off 1 residue early in the read; its end comes from the germline J gene. The chain is built from TRBV19 and TRBJ2-1, with D hard to call. The CDR3 is 13 residues long. Trimming shortened V by 0 bases and J by 3 bases, and 4 bases separated the two germline ends. Germline V lookup: CDR1 FNHDT, CDR2 SITEND (reference sequence). The covered CDR3 bases are TGTGCCAGCAGTATAGGCAGCTATGCTGAGCAGTTC. Translating gives CASSIGSYAEQF. The full CDR3 sequence reads CASSIGSYAEQFF.

As to this clone: Each gene name is a mouse one. With the read ending 1 residue before the CDR3 end, the germline J gene is used to fill in that end. V gene TRBV13-3 combines with J gene TRBJ2-4, with TRBD2 identical over 11 bases. The CDR3 length is 16 residues. Germline V gives CDR1 NNHDY, CDR2 SYVADS. V lost 4 bases, J lost 0 bases, and 4 bases stayed unmatched. Incomplete CDR3 DNA: TGTGCCAGCAGTTCCGGGACTGGGGGTAGTCAAAACACCTTGTAC. Encoded protein: CASSSGTGGSQNTLY. The whole CDR3 protein is CASSSGTGGSQNTLYF. Full variable domain (rest looked up from reference TRBV13-3 and TRBJ2-4): EAAVTQSPRSKVAVTGGKVTLSCHQTNNHDYMYWYRQDTGHGLRLIHYSYVADSTEKGDIPDGYKASRPSQENFSLILELASLSQTAVYFCASSSGTGGSQNTLYFGAGTRLSVL.

This clone is medium-sized within its sample. Each gene name is a mouse one. The read ends 1 residue before the CDR3 terminus; that terminus is restored from the germline J gene. The chain links TRBV13-1 to TRBJ2-7, with D possibly TRBD1 on 6 matching bases. The CDR3 totals 12 residues. In germline, CDR1 is NSHNY, CDR2 SYGAGN. Trimming cost V 1 base and J 6 bases, with 8 bases left between them. CDR3 amino acids: CASSDSGVEQYF. The DNA read from the CDR3 is TGTGCCAGCAGTGATTCAGGGGTTGAACAGTAC.

Notes on this clone: Gene names follow the mouse nomenclature. The read finishes 1 residue shy of the CDR3 end, and the germline J gene is used to complete it. This chain joins TRBV29 and TRBJ2-5; D perhaps matches TRBD1 (6 bases). The CDR3 totals 13 residues. Germline assignment: CDR1 MSHET and CDR2 SYDVDS. V was pared by 4 bases and J by 4 bases, with 9 bases between. CDR3 loop: CASSSGTKDTQYF. The CDR3 bases that were read are TGTGCTAGCAGTTCCGGGACAAAAGACACCCAGTAC. Full variable domain (rest looked up from reference TRBV29 and TRBJ2-5): DMKVTQMPRYLIKRMGENVLLECGQDMSHETMYWYRQDPGLGLQLIYISYDVDSNSEGDIPKGYRVSRKKREHFSLILDSAKTNQTSVYFCASSSGTKDTQYFGPGTRLLVL.

On this clone itself: Gene names and germline match the mouse. Read data end 1 residue before the CDR3 end; the end is taken from the germline J gene. The rearrangement links TRBV5 to TRBJ2-7, with 8 nucleotides matching TRBD2. Trimming at V came to 0 bases and at J to 7 bases, leaving 5 bases not matched to a gene. Per germline, CDR1 LGHNA and CDR2 YNLKQL (reference sequence). The CDR3 contains 14 residues. Incomplete CDR3 DNA: TGTGCCAGCAGCCAAGATTCTGGGGGGTGGGAACAGTAC. Protein product: CASSQDSGGWEQY. The complete CDR3 protein is CASSQDSGGWEQYF.

Comment on this clone: The genes are named according to mouse. The missing CDR3 end, 1 residue past where the read stops, is filled in from the germline J gene. The chain is built from TRBV26 and TRBJ1-6, with D uncertain. TRBJ1-6 is an open reading frame whose function is uncertain. V shed 2 bases and J shed 8 bases, with 10 bases lying between them. Germline CDR1 reads KGHPV; CDR2 reads FQNQEV (reference sequence). CDR3 length equals 14 residues. The CDR3 loop is CASSLLQRDSPLYF. The CDR3 DNA, read in part, is TGTGCCAGCAGTCTGCTACAGCGGGATTCGCCCCTCTAC.